These T cell receptor beta chains were read from a single sample in a study of cytomegalovirus exposure and HLA in healthy donors. Generated by immunoSEQ multiplex PCR, the TCRdb table keeps only in-frame clones and is missing some. The sample holds about 120,000 clones, more than 75% seen once. Sequenced sample: PBMCs. The receptors originated from a woman in her thirties in good health and CMV-seronegative. CDR3s include the opening cysteine and the closing phenylalanine or tryptophan. Each record gives: J gene, V gene, clone size, D gene, CDR3 protein, CDR3 DNA. D genes are given only for firm matches. For some rows the clone size is stated as once, few or many, or as a class when expanded; others skip it.

>TRBJ1-2|TRBV21-1|-|-
CASSKCGGGGTNYGYTF
TGTGCCAGCAGCAAATGCGGCGGGGGCGGAACAAACTATGGCTACACCTTC
>TRBJ2-3|TRBV11-3|-|TRBD1
CASSLGGDRGTDTQYF
TGTGCCAGCAGCTTAGGGGGGGACAGGGGCACAGATACGCAGTATTTT
>TRBJ2-7|TRBV18|-|-
CASSPPSVSYEQYF
TGTGCCAGCTCACCACCGTCTGTCTCCTACGAGCAGTACTTC
>TRBJ2-7|TRBV6-1|-|-
CASSEDPGSSYEQYF
TGTGCCAGCAGTGAAGATCCGGGAAGCTCCTACGAGCAGTACTTC
>TRBJ2-2|TRBV6-5|-|TRBD1
CASGTAGTGELFF
TGTGCCAGCGGGACAGCCGGGACCGGGGAGCTGTTTTTT
>TRBJ2-7|TRBV30|few|-
CAWSSGGHEQYF
TGTGCCTGGTCAAGCGGAGGGCACGAGCAGTACTTC
>TRBJ1-4|TRBV30|-|TRBD1
CAWAETGWDEKLFF
TGTGCCTGGGCCGAGACAGGGTGGGATGAAAAACTGTTTTTT
>TRBJ1-4|TRBV7-9|-|TRBD1
CASSSGGGEREKLFF
TGTGCCAGCAGCTCAGGAGGGGGCGAACGTGAAAAACTGTTTTTT
>TRBJ2-1|TRBV10-3|-|TRBD2
CAIRNSSGGAGEQFF
TGTGCCATCAGGAATTCTAGCGGGGGGGCCGGTGAGCAGTTCTTC
>TRBJ1-2|TRBV14|-|-
CASSPKDPRVLYGYTF
TGTGCCAGCAGCCCAAAGGATCCGCGGGTTCTTTATGGCTACACCTTC
>TRBJ2-5|TRBV11-3|-|-
CASSPWREEETQYF
TGTGCCAGCAGCCCGTGGAGGGAGGAAGAGACCCAGTACTTC
>TRBJ1-1|TRBV6-5|-|-
CASSYPGRLNTEAFF
TGTGCCAGCAGTTACCCCGGGAGGCTGAACACTGAAGCTTTCTTT
>TRBJ1-5|TRBV6-1|-|-
CASSRVYNQPQHF
TGTGCCAGCAGCAGGGTGTACAATCAGCCCCAGCATTTT
>TRBJ1-3|TRBV4-1|-|TRBD1
CASSQDGTGGKWNGNTIYF
TGCGCCAGCAGCCAAGATGGCACAGGGGGCAAATGGAATGGAAACACCATATATTTT
>TRBJ2-4|TRBV7-6|-|TRBD2
CASSPARGDIQYF
TGTGCCAGCAGCCCAGCGCGGGGGGACATTCAGTACTTC
>TRBJ1-1|TRBV5-6|-|-
CASSLQGSEAFF
TGTGCCAGCAGCCTACAGGGTTCTGAAGCTTTCTTT
>TRBJ2-5|TRBV5-6|-|-
CASSLASLAHETQYF
TGTGCCAGCAGCTTGGCCAGTTTAGCACACGAGACCCAGTACTTC
>TRBJ1-5|TRBV7-9|-|-
CASSLGGTPRQHF
TGTGCCAGCAGCTTAGGTGGCACGCCCCGACAGCATTTT
>TRBJ1-2|TRBV7-9|-|TRBD1
CASSLGDSPYGYTF
TGTGCCAGCAGCTTAGGGGACAGCCCTTATGGCTACACCTTC
>TRBJ2-3|TRBV7-9|-|TRBD2
CASSLGLAADTQYF
TGTGCCAGCAGCTTAGGACTAGCCGCAGATACGCAGTATTTT
>TRBJ1-1|TRBV30|-|TRBD1
CAWRGQGPIEAFF
TGTGCCTGGAGGGGACAGGGGCCGATTGAAGCTTTCTTT
>TRBJ1-1|TRBV19|-|-
CASSITGTFGKAFF
TGTGCCAGTAGTATTACGGGGACATTTGGGAAGGCTTTCTTT
>TRBJ2-3|TRBV5-1|-|-
CASSPQDSSTDTQYF
TGCGCCAGCAGCCCACAGGACAGTAGCACAGATACGCAGTATTTT
>TRBJ2-5|TRBV7-9|-|TRBD2
CASTSSGTSILLVTQYF
TGTGCCAGCACCTCATCCGGGACTAGCATCCTCTTGGTGACCCAGTACTTC
>TRBJ2-1|TRBV9|-|TRBD2
CASSPWTSGIDNEQFF
TGTGCCAGCAGCCCCTGGACTAGCGGGATAGACAATGAGCAGTTCTTC
>TRBJ2-3|TRBV5-1|-|TRBD2
CASSSSTSGGPFDTQYF
TGCGCCAGCAGCTCCTCGACTAGCGGGGGCCCCTTTGATACGCAGTATTTT
>TRBJ1-4|TRBV7-9|-|TRBD1
CASIAAGTENEKLFF
TGTGCCAGCATCGCCGCCGGGACAGAGAATGAAAAACTGTTTTTT
>TRBJ2-3|TRBV19|-|TRBD2
CASRQAGGTDTQYF
TGTGCCAGTAGGCAAGCGGGGGGCACAGATACGCAGTATTTT
>TRBJ1-2|TRBV19|few|-
CASSRARGVGLSYTF
TGTGCCAGTAGTAGAGCTCGAGGTGTGGGTCTTAGCTACACCTTC
>TRBJ1-2|TRBV5-6|-|-
CASSFTGGMMSYGYTF
TGTGCCAGCAGCTTTACCGGAGGAATGATGAGCTATGGCTACACCTTC
>TRBJ2-7|TRBV6-5|-|-
CASSYEAGAAYEQYF
TGTGCCAGCAGTTACGAGGCGGGGGCCGCCTACGAGCAGTACTTC
>TRBJ1-2|TRBV11-2|-|-
CASSLDNLIGF
TGTGCCAGCAGCTTAGATAACCTAATCGGCTTC
>TRBJ2-5|TRBV11-2|-|TRBD2
CASSPGWRSGVPQYF
TGTGCCAGCAGCCCTGGATGGAGAAGCGGGGTACCCCAGTACTTC
>TRBJ1-1|TRBV11-2|-|TRBD1
CASSLIAAGTGITEAFF
TGTGCCAGCAGCTTAATAGCTGCCGGGACAGGGATTACTGAAGCTTTCTTT
>TRBJ1-2|TRBV18|-|-
CASSVDSNYGYTF
TGTGCCAGCTCAGTGGACAGTAACTATGGCTACACCTTC
>TRBJ1-1|TRBV5-6|-|TRBD1
CASSLEGASSTEAFF
TGTGCCAGCAGCTTGGAGGGGGCGAGTTCCACTGAAGCTTTCTTT
>TRBJ1-2|TRBV7-8|-|-
CASSPRQASGFGGYTF
TGTGCCAGCAGCCCCCGACAGGCCTCGGGCTTTGGTGGCTACACCTTC
>TRBJ2-5|TRBV12-5|-|-
CASGGQFNGETQYF
TGTGCTAGTGGCGGACAGTTTAATGGGGAGACCCAGTACTTC
>TRBJ2-3|TRBV5-1|-|TRBD2
CASSPGLAGGLGTDTQYF
TGCGCCAGCAGCCCGGGACTAGCGGGGGGGCTCGGCACAGATACGCAGTATTTT
>TRBJ2-7|TRBV2|-|TRBD1
CASNGQGIYEQYF
TGTGCCAGCAATGGACAGGGAATCTACGAGCAGTACTTC
>TRBJ1-4|TRBV4-1|-|-
CASSPHAGEFEKLFF
TGCGCCAGCAGCCCCCATGCGGGGGAATTTGAAAAACTGTTTTTT
>TRBJ1-1|TRBV1|-|-
CTSSPPPGDGEAFF
TGCACCAGCAGCCCCCCGCCAGGGGACGGTGAAGCTTTCTTT
>TRBJ1-2|TRBV6-5|-|TRBD1
CASSYYRGSRDGYTF
TGTGCCAGCAGTTACTACAGGGGATCCCGCGATGGCTACACCTTC
>TRBJ1-2|TRBV5-6|-|-
CASSLDGARGYGYTF
TGTGCCAGCAGCTTGGATGGGGCGCGGGGCTATGGCTACACCTTC
>TRBJ2-1|TRBV19|-|TRBD2
CASREMGLAGYNEQFF
TGTGCCAGTAGGGAGATGGGACTAGCGGGATACAATGAGCAGTTCTTC
>TRBJ1-5|TRBV7-2|once|-
CASSHDSSNQPQHF
TGTGCCAGCAGCCACGACAGTAGCAATCAGCCCCAGCATTTT
>TRBJ2-5|TRBV7-6|-|-
CASSLRQETQYF
TGTGCCAGCAGCTTACGCCAAGAGACCCAGTACTTC
>TRBJ1-4|TRBV29-1|-|TRBD1
CSGQNRGPNEKLFF
TGCAGCGGTCAGAACAGGGGACCTAATGAAAAACTGTTTTTT
>TRBJ1-2|TRBV7-9|-|TRBD1
CASSLQRTGDSYTF
TGTGCCAGCAGCCTCCAGCGGACAGGAGATAGCTACACCTTC
>TRBJ2-5|TRBV4-3|-|-
CASSQGREKTQYF
TGCGCCAGCAGCCAAGGCCGGGAGAAGACCCAGTACTTC
>TRBJ2-1|TRBV5-1|-|TRBD1
CASSLGQGGNEQFF
TGCGCCAGCAGCTTGGGACAGGGGGGCAATGAGCAGTTCTTC
>TRBJ2-3|TRBV14|-|TRBD2
CASSLTGGSSTDTQYF
TGTGCCAGCAGCCTCACCGGGGGGTCAAGCACAGATACGCAGTATTTT
>TRBJ1-1|TRBV7-9|-|-
CASRSSMAEAFF
TGTGCCAGCAGGTCGAGTATGGCTGAAGCTTTCTTT
>TRBJ2-7|TRBV6-5|-|TRBD2
CASSYGLAGAYEQYF
TGTGCCAGCAGTTACGGGTTAGCGGGTGCCTACGAGCAGTACTTC
>TRBJ2-7|TRBV6-5|-|TRBD1
CASKLGQSLRQYF
TGTGCCAGCAAACTGGGACAGAGTCTAAGGCAGTACTTC